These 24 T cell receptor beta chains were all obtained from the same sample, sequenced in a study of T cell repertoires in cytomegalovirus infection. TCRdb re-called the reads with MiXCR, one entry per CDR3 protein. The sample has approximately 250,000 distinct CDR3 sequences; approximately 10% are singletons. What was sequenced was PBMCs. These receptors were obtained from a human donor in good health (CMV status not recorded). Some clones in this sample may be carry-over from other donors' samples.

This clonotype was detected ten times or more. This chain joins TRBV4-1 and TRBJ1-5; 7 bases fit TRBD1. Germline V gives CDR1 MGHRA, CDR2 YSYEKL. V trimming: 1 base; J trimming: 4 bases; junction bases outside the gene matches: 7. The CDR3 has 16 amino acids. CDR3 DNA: TGCGCCAGCAGCCAAGGATTAGACAGGGTAAATCAGCCCCAGCATTTT. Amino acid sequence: CASSQGLDRVNQPQHF.

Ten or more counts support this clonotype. CDR3 DNA: TGTGCCAGCAGCTCGTACTCCGCTGGGGCCAACGTCCTGACTTTC. Translation gives CASSSYSAGANVLTF. The rearrangement uses TRBV7-2 and TRBJ2-6; D gene unclear. Trimming took 4 bases from V and 2 from J, leaving 9 bases between them. The CDR3 runs to 15 residues. CDR1 SGHTA and CDR2 FQGNSA come from the germline V gene.

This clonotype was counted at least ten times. CDR3 nucleotides: TGCGCCAGCAGCTGGACTTTGAACGCGGGCGACTATGGCTACACCTTC. The encoded protein is CASSWTLNAGDYGYTF. This chain joins TRBV5-1 and TRBJ1-2, with unresolved D. The germline gives CDR1 SGHRS, CDR2 YFSETQ. CDR3 length: 16 residues. V dropped 3 bases and J dropped 3 bases, with 18 bases sitting between them.

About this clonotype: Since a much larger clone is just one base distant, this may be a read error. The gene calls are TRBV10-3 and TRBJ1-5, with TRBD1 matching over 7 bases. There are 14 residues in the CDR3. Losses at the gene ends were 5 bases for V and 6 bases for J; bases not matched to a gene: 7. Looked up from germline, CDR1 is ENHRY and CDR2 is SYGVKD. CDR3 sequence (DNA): TGTGCCATCAGTCTCGGAGGGGGCATTCAGCCCCAGCATTTT. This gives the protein CAISLGGGIQPQHF.

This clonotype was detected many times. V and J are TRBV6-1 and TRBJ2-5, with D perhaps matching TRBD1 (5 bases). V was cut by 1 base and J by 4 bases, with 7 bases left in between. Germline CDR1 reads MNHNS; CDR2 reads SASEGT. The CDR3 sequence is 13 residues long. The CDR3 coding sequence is TGTGCCAGCAGTGAAGTCAGGGTAGAGACCCAGTACTTC. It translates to CASSEVRVETQYF.

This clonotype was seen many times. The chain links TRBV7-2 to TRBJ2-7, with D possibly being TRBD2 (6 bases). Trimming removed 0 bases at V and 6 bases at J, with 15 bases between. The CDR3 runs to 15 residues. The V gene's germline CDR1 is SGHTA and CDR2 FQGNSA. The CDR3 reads CASSLALAGKSEQYF. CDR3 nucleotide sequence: TGTGCCAGCAGCTTAGCGTTGGCGGGGAAATCCGAGCAGTACTTC. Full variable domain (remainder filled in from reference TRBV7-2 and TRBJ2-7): GAGVSQSPSNKVTEKGKDVELRCDPISGHTALYWYRQSLGQGLEFLIYFQGNSAPDKSGLPSDRFSAERTGGSVSTLTIQRTQQEDSAVYLCASSLALAGKSEQYFGPGTRLTVT.

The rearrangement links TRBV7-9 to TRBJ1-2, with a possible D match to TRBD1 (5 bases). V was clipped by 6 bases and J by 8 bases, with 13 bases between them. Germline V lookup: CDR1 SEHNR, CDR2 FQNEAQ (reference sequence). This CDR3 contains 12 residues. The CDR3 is CASSSQGRGYTF. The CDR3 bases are TGTGCCAGCAGTTCCCAGGGAAGAGGCTACACCTTC.

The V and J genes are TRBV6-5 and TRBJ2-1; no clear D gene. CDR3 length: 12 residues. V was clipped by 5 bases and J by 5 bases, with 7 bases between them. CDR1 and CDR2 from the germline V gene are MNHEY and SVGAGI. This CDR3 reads CASSGGNNEQFF. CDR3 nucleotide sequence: TGTGCCAGCAGTGGCGGAAACAATGAGCAGTTCTTC.

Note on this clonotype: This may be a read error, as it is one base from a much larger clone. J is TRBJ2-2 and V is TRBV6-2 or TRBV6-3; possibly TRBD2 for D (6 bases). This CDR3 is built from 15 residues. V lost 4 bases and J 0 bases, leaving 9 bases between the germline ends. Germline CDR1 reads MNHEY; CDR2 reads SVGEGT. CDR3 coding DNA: TGTGCCAGCAGTTTTCCGGGGGCGAACACCGGGGAGCTGTTTTTT. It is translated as CASSFPGANTGELFF.

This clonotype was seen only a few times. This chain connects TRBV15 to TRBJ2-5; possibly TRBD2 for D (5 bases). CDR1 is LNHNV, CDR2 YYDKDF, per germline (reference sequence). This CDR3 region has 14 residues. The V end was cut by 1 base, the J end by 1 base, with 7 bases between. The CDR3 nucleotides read TGTGCCACCAGCAGAGCAACTAGCCAAGAGACCCAGTACTTC. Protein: CATSRATSQETQYF. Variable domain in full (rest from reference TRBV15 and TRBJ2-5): DAMVIQNPRYQVTQFGKPVTLSCSQTLNHNVMYWYQQKSSQAPKLLFHYYDKDFNNEADTPDNFQSRRPNTSFCFLDIRSPGLGDTAMYLCATSRATSQETQYFGPGTRLLVL.

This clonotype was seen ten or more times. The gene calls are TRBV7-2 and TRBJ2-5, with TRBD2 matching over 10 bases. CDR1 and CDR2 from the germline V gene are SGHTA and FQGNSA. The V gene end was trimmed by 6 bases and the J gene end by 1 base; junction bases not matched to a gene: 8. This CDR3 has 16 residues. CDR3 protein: CASSLNSGGPQETQYF. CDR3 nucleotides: TGTGCCAGCAGTCTCAATAGCGGGGGGCCCCAAGAGACCCAGTACTTC.

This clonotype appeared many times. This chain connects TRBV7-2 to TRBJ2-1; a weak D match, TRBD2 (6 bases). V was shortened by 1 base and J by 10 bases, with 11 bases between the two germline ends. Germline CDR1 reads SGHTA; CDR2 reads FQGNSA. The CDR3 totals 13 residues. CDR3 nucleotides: TGTGCCAGCAGCTTAGGGGGAGGCCCGGAGCAGTTCTTC. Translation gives CASSLGGGPEQFF.

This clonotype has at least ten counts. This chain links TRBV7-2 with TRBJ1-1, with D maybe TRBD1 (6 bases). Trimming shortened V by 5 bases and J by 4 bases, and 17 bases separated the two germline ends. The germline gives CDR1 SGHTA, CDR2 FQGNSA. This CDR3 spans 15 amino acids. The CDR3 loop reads CASSGRARGGTEAFF. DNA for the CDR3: TGTGCCAGCAGCGGACGGGCCAGGGGCGGCACTGAAGCTTTCTTT.

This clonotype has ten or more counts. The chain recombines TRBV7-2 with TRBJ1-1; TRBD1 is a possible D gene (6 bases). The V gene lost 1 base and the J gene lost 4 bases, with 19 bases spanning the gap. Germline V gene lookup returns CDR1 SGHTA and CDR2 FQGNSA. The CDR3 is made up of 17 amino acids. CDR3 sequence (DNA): TGTGCCAGCAGCTTAGAAAGAAGGACAGTCGAAGGCACTGAAGCTTTCTTT. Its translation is CASSLERRTVEGTEAFF.

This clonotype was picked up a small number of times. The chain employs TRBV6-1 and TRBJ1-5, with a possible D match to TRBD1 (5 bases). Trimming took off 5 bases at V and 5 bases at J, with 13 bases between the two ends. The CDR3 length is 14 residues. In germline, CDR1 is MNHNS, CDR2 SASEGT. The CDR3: CASSKSGLHQPQHF. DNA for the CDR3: TGTGCCAGCAGTAAATCAGGGCTCCATCAGCCCCAGCATTTT.

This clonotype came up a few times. CDR3 residues: CSVSWGGGAEQYF. CDR3 in DNA: TGCAGCGTTTCATGGGGCGGGGGGGCCGAGCAGTACTTC. The rearrangement joins TRBV29-1 to TRBJ2-7, with 9 bases lining up with TRBD2. CDR3 size: 13 residues. J lost 6 bases, V lost 5 bases, and 8 bases had no gene match. Per germline, CDR1 SQVTM and CDR2 ANQGSEA.

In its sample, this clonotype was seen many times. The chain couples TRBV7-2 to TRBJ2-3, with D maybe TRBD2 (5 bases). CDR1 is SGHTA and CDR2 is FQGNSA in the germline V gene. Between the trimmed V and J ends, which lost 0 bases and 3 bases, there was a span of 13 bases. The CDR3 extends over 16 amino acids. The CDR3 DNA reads TGTGCCAGCAGCTTAGCTAGCAGCGGACGGACAGATACGCAGTATTTT. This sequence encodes CASSLASSGRTDTQYF.

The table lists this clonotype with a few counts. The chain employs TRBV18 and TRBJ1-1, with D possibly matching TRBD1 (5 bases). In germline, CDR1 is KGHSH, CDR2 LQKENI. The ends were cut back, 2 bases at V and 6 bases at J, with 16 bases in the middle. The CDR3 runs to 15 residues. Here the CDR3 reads CASSPGQVRDAEAFF. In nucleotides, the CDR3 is TGTGCCAGCTCACCAGGGCAGGTCAGGGACGCTGAAGCTTTCTTT.

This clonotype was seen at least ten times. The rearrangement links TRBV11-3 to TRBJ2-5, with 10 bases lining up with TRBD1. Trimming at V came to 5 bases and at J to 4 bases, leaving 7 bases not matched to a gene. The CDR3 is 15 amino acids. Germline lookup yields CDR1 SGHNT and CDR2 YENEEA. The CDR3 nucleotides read TGTGCCAGCAGCATCGGACAGGGGGGAGTAGAGACCCAGTACTTC. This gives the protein CASSIGQGGVETQYF.

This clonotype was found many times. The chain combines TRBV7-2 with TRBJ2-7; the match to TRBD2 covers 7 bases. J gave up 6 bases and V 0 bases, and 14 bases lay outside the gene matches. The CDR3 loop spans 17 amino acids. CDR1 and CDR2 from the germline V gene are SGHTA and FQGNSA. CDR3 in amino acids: CASSLAYPTSVRSEQYF. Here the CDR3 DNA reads TGTGCCAGCAGCTTAGCTTATCCCACTAGCGTTCGAAGCGAGCAGTACTTC.

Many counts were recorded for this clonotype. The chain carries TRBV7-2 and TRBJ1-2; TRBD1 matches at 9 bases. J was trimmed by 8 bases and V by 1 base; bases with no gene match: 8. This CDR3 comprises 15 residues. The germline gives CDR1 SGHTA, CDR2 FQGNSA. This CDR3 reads CASSLVVGTGSGYTF. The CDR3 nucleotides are TGTGCCAGCAGCTTAGTAGTAGGGACAGGGTCAGGCTACACCTTC.

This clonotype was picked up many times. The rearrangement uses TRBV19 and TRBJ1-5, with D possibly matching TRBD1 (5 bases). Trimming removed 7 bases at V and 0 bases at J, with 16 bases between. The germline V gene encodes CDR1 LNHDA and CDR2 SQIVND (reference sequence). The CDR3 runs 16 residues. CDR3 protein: CASTAETAYSNQPQHF. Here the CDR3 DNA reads TGTGCCAGTACCGCCGAGACAGCTTATAGCAATCAGCCCCAGCATTTT.

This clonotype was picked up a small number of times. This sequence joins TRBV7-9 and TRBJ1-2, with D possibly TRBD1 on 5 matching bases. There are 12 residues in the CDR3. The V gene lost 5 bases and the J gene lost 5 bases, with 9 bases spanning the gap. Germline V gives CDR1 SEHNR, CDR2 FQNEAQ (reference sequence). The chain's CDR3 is CASSPREYGYTF. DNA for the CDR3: TGTGCCAGCAGCCCCAGGGAATATGGCTACACCTTC.

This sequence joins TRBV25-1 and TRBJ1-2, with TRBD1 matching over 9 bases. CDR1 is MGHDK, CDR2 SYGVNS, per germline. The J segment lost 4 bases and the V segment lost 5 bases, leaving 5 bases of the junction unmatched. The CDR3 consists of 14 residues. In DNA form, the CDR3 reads TGTGCCAGCAGTTGGGGACAGGGCGTCTATGGCTACACCTTC. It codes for CASSWGQGVYGYTF.